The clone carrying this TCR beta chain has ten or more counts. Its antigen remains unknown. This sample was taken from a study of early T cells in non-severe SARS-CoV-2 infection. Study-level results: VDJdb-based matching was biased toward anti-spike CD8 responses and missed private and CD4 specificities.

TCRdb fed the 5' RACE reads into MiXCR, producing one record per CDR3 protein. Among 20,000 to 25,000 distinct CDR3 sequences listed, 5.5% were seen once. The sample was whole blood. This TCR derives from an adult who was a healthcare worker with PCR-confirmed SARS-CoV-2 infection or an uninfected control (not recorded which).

The CDR3: CASSPAGTPRETQYF. CDR3 DNA sequence: TGTGCCAGCAGTCCCGCCGGGACCCCGAGGGAGACCCAGTACTTC. The V call is TRBV6-2 or TRBV6-3, the J call TRBJ2-5; tentatively, D is TRBD1 or TRBD2 (5 bases each). This CDR3 is 15 amino acids long. V was trimmed by 5 bases and J by 5 bases, leaving 18 bases between them. Germline lookup yields CDR1 MNHEY and CDR2 SVGEGT.